This TCR beta chain came from a study of T cell repertoires in cytomegalovirus infection. Study-wide background: Indications came from public TCR beta signatures; they pointed to CMV infection and to a matching HLA type.

TCRdb itself ran the reads through MiXCR, one entry per CDR3 protein. The sample holds roughly 500,000 distinct CDR3 sequences, roughly 10% seen once. Germline values: CDR1 SGHAT, CDR2 FQNNGV. The CDR3 extends over 15 amino acids. Trimming took 2 bases from V and 4 from J, leaving 12 bases between them. This clonotype appeared many times. The antigen is not known. Study-wide results and limits: CMV-specific TCR beta clonotypes restricted by HLA-C were the ones dominating the ex vivo response. Public TCR beta family frequency separated CMV-and-HLA carriers, including in an independent cohort.

Sequencing used PBMCs. The V call is TRBV11-2, the J call TRBJ1-5; tentatively, D is TRBD1 (5 bases). This receptor was identified in a human donor in good health (CMV status not recorded). Some clones in this sample may be carry-over from other donors' samples. CDR3 in amino acids: CASSLSGDGNQPQHF. The CDR3 coding sequence is TGTGCCAGCAGCTTATCCGGGGACGGTAATCAGCCCCAGCATTTT.